The 27 T cell receptor beta chains below come from one sample, sequenced in a study of shared clonotypes between healthy human individuals. Using immunoSEQ multiplex PCR, the repertoire was profiled, and TCRdb retains in-frame clones only, with some absent. The data hold approximately 2.5 million clones, with 93% observed a single time. Sequencing was performed on naive CD4+ T cells from PBMCs. Noted subset: CD45RA+ positively selected. The receptors come from a man aged 18 to 30 in good health. Some clones in this sample may be carry-over from other donors' samples.

As concerns this clone: Within the sample, other DNA sequences also encode this same CDR3. V gene TRBV5-1 combines with J gene TRBJ2-7; 7 bases fit TRBD2. Trimming at V came to 3 bases and at J to 0 bases, leaving 0 bases not matched to a gene. The length of the CDR3 is 13 residues. From germline, CDR1 is SGHRS and CDR2 YFSETQ. The CDR3 DNA is TGCGCCAGCAGCTGGACTAGCTCCTACGAGCAGTACTTC. Protein sequence: CASSWTSSYEQYF.

The V gene is TRBV5-1, the J gene TRBJ2-4; TRBD2 is a possible D gene (6 bases). This CDR3 is 17 amino acids long. With 1 base removed from V and 0 bases from J, the gap between germline ends came to 14 bases. Germline assignment: CDR1 SGHRS and CDR2 YFSETQ. CDR3 sequence (DNA): TGCGCCAGCAGCTTGATTTTGGGGGACTCAGCCAAAAACATTCAGTACTTC. Its protein is CASSLILGDSAKNIQYF.

J is TRBJ1-1 and V is TRBV6-5; D not resolved. This CDR3 has 13 residues. The V gene's germline CDR1 is MNHEY and CDR2 SVGAGI. V lost 6 bases and J 8 bases, leaving 16 bases between the germline ends. The CDR3 region is CASSRGLLGEAFF. In nucleotides, the CDR3 is TGTGCCAGCAGCCGGGGTCTTTTGGGGGAAGCTTTCTTT.

The chain has TRBV13 and TRBJ2-1; D might be TRBD1 or TRBD2, each matching 5 bases. The CDR3 spans 12 residues. V lost 4 bases, J lost 4 bases, and 5 bases lay in between. In germline, CDR1 is PRHDT, CDR2 FYEKMQ (reference sequence). CDR3 in amino acids: CASSWGYNEQFF. The DNA of the CDR3 is TGTGCCAGCAGCTGGGGGTACAATGAGCAGTTCTTC.

The chain uses TRBV7-2 and TRBJ2-2; D may be TRBD2 (6 bases). V was cut by 0 bases and J by 4 bases, with 15 bases left in between. The CDR3 consists of 17 residues. CDR1 and CDR2 (germline): SGHTA, FQGNSA. The CDR3 DNA reads as TGTGCCAGCAGCTTAGCTGGGCGGGACCCGGGCACCGGGGAGCTGTTTTTT. The encoded protein is CASSLAGRDPGTGELFF.

The rearrangement uses TRBV14 and TRBJ2-1; 10 positions match TRBD2. J was trimmed by 6 bases and V by 2 bases; bases with no gene match: 7. From germline, CDR1 is SGHDN and CDR2 FVKESK. This CDR3 is 16 amino acids long. This CDR3 reads CASSQWLSGRANEQFF. Here the CDR3 DNA reads TGTGCCAGCAGCCAATGGTTGAGCGGGAGGGCCAATGAGCAGTTCTTC.

The chain employs TRBV7-2 and TRBJ1-5, with D maybe TRBD1 (6 bases). V dropped 1 base and J dropped 3 bases, with 13 bases sitting between them. This CDR3 is built from 16 residues. The germline V gene has CDR1 SGHTA and CDR2 FQGNSA. CDR3: CASSLGGQAFNQPQHF. As DNA, the CDR3 is TGTGCCAGCAGCTTAGGGGGGCAGGCCTTCAATCAGCCCCAGCATTTT.

The chain combines TRBV11-3 with TRBJ2-2, with 7 bases fitting TRBD1. V lost 5 bases and J lost 2; bases outside the gene matches: 8. This CDR3 has 16 amino acids. Germline CDR1 reads SGHNT; CDR2 reads YENEEA. The CDR3 spells CASSKGQKVNTGELFF. In DNA form, the CDR3 reads TGTGCCAGCAGCAAGGGACAGAAGGTAAACACCGGGGAGCTGTTTTTT. The complete variable domain, with remaining parts taken from reference TRBV11-3 and TRBJ2-2, reads EAGVVQSPRYKIIEKKQPVAFWCNPISGHNTLYWYLQNLGQGPELLIRYENEEAVDDSQLPKDRFSAERLKGVDSTLKIQPAELGDSAVYLCASSKGQKVNTGELFFGEGSRLTVL.

The chain couples TRBV4-1 to TRBJ2-1, with D unclear. Trimming left V 0 bases short and J 0 bases short, with 6 bases between. The CDR3 is made up of 15 amino acids. Germline values: CDR1 MGHRA, CDR2 YSYEKL. CDR3 amino acids: CASSQETASYNEQFF. Here the CDR3 DNA reads TGCGCCAGCAGCCAAGAAACAGCCTCCTACAATGAGCAGTTCTTC.

The gene calls are TRBV29-1 and TRBJ2-1, with 12 bases fitting TRBD2. The CDR3 extends over 13 amino acids. Losses at the gene ends were 5 bases for V and 11 bases for J; bases not matched to a gene: 7. CDR1 and CDR2 from the germline V gene are SQVTM and ANQGSEA. In DNA form, the CDR3 reads TGCAGCGTTCTCGGACTAGCGGGGTACCAGCAGTTCTTC. Its translation is CSVLGLAGYQQFF.

The genes are TRBV5-5 and TRBJ2-7, with 7 bases aligning to TRBD2. The germline CDR1 and CDR2 sequences are SGHKS and YYEKEE (reference sequence). The V and J ends lost 2 bases and 2 bases, in that order; junction bases with no gene match: 13. This CDR3 contains 17 residues. The CDR3 loop is CASSLTGGRASAYEQYF. The CDR3 DNA reads TGTGCCAGCAGCTTAACGGGGGGAAGGGCAAGCGCCTACGAGCAGTACTTC.

The J gene is TRBJ1-1, the V gene TRBV5-1; 7 bases fit TRBD1. Unmatched junction bases numbered 3, after V lost 0 bases and J lost 1 base. Germline V CDR1 and CDR2: SGHRS, YFSETQ. This CDR3 has 15 amino acids. The CDR3 protein is CASSLAWDRNTEAFF. The CDR3 coding sequence is TGCGCCAGCAGCTTGGCCTGGGACAGGAACACTGAAGCTTTCTTT.

As for this clone: This specimen includes other DNA sequences encoding the same CDR3. This chain links TRBV7-9 with TRBJ1-4; tentative D call: TRBD1 (6 bases). V lost 3 bases, J lost 5 bases, and 13 bases lay in between. The CDR3 extends over 15 amino acids. The germline V gene encodes CDR1 SEHNR and CDR2 FQNEAQ (reference sequence). The CDR3 nucleotides are TGTGCCAGCAGCTTGGGTCCAGGGGTAAATGAAAAACTGTTTTTT. This gives the protein CASSLGPGVNEKLFF. The whole variable domain, filled in from reference TRBV7-9 and TRBJ1-4, reads DTGVSQNPRHKITKRGQNVTFRCDPISEHNRLYWYRQTLGQGPEFLTYFQNEAQLEKSRLLSDRFSAERPKGSFSTLEIQRTEQGDSAMYLCASSLGPGVNEKLFFGSGTQLSVL.

The DNA of the CDR3 is TGTGCCAGCAGCTCCCCTCGGGACAAAAGATACCTAGCCAAAAACATTCAGTACTTC. This translates into CASSSPRDKRYLAKNIQYF. The chain couples TRBV7-8 to TRBJ2-4; tentative D call: TRBD1 (6 bases). Germline loops: CDR1 SGHVS, CDR2 FQNEAQ. The CDR3 totals 19 residues. The V end lost 4 bases, the J end lost 0 bases, and 22 bases lay between the germline ends.

The chain recombines TRBV4-3 with TRBJ2-1, with D uncertain. The CDR3 has 14 amino acids. CDR1 and CDR2 from the germline V gene are LGHNA and YSLEER. Trimming shortened V by 0 bases and J by 7 bases, and 10 bases separated the two germline ends. The CDR3 sequence is CASSQEGQVNEQFF. For the CDR3, the DNA is TGCGCCAGCAGCCAAGAAGGTCAGGTAAATGAGCAGTTCTTC.

The gene calls are TRBV4-2 and TRBJ1-6, with a tentative D call TRBD1 (5 bases). Germline V lookup: CDR1 LGHNA, CDR2 YNFKEQ. V was trimmed by 0 bases and J by 9 bases, leaving 15 bases between them. The CDR3 contains 16 residues. CDR3 DNA: TGTGCCAGCAGCCAAGATATGGGACCTGGGGCTTCACCCCTCCACTTT. Its translation: CASSQDMGPGASPLHF.

The V gene is TRBV27, the J gene TRBJ2-1; maybe TRBD1 (5 bases). V lost 3 bases, J lost 8 bases, and 17 bases lay in between. Germline V gene sequence: CDR1 MNHEY, CDR2 SMNVEV (reference sequence). There are 15 residues in the CDR3. The CDR3 region has the DNA TGTGCCAGCAGTTTTCAGGGAACTTTACAATATGAGCAGTTCTTC. The encoded protein is CASSFQGTLQYEQFF.

The chain recombines TRBV4-1 with TRBJ2-1, with 8 bases lining up with TRBD2. The CDR3 runs to 20 residues. J was trimmed by 5 bases and V by 0 bases; bases with no gene match: 18. Germline loops: CDR1 MGHRA, CDR2 YSYEKL. The CDR3 reads CASSQDRAGAGTRGHNEQFF. CDR3 sequence (DNA): TGCGCCAGCAGCCAAGATAGGGCGGGCGCGGGGACTAGGGGTCACAATGAGCAGTTCTTC.

The J gene is TRBJ1-3, the V gene TRBV5-6; 9 nucleotides match TRBD1. CDR1 is SGHDT, CDR2 YYEEEE, per germline. V lost 7 bases to trimming and J lost 0 bases; unmatched junction nucleotides: 8. CDR3 length: 16 amino acids. The chain's CDR3 is CASGRTGEGSGNTIYF. The CDR3 region has the DNA TGTGCCAGCGGACGGACAGGGGAGGGCTCTGGAAACACCATATATTTT.

The chain joins TRBV29-1 to TRBJ1-3; no clear D. V shed 3 bases and J shed 4 bases, with 7 bases lying between them. The V gene's germline CDR1 is SQVTM and CDR2 ANQGSEA. CDR3 length equals 12 residues. CDR3 sequence reads: CSVEENGNTIYF. CDR3 DNA: TGCAGCGTTGAGGAAAACGGAAACACCATATATTTT.

This chain connects TRBV25-1 to TRBJ1-6; no clear D. The CDR3 sequence is 16 residues long. V was trimmed by 7 bases and J by 4 bases, leaving 17 bases between them. Germline V gene data show CDR1 as MGHDK and CDR2 as SYGVNS. The CDR3 nucleotides read TGTGCCAGCACCCTCTCAGGAGGGCAATATAATTCACCCCTCCACTTT. Amino acids: CASTLSGGQYNSPLHF.

The chain uses TRBV7-2 and TRBJ2-1; TRBD2 agrees at 8 bases. V shed 6 bases, J shed 9 bases, and the junction held 13 bases outside the gene matches. CDR3 length: 15 residues. Germline CDR1 SGHTA, CDR2 FQGNSA. The chain's CDR3 is CASSSLGVAGLEQFF. CDR3 DNA: TGTGCCAGCAGTTCACTCGGAGTAGCGGGACTTGAGCAGTTCTTC. Using reference TRBV7-2 and TRBJ2-1 for the parts outside the CDR3, the full variable domain is GAGVSQSPSNKVTEKGKDVELRCDPISGHTALYWYRQSLGQGLEFLIYFQGNSAPDKSGLPSDRFSAERTGGSVSTLTIQRTQQEDSAVYLCASSSLGVAGLEQFFGPGTRLTVL.

This clone was observed once. This chain connects TRBV6-1 to TRBJ2-1; D is unresolved. The CDR3 is 12 amino acids. Germline V gene data show CDR1 as MNHNS and CDR2 as SASEGT. V was cut by 4 bases and J by 4 bases, with 5 bases left in between. The chain's CDR3 is CASSVLYNEQFF. The CDR3 nucleotides read TGTGCCAGCAGTGTTTTATACAATGAGCAGTTCTTC.

The chain links TRBV11-3 to TRBJ2-5; 11 bases agree with TRBD2. The germline V gene has CDR1 SGHNT and CDR2 YENEEA. The CDR3 loop spans 16 amino acids. V trimming: 5 bases; J trimming: 5 bases; junction bases outside the gene matches: 10. CDR3 sequence (DNA): TGTGCCAGCAGCCCCGGGACTAGCGGACTGAGGGAGACCCAGTACTTC. Translation: CASSPGTSGLRETQYF.

The chain joins TRBV9 to TRBJ2-1, with 8 bases that match TRBD2. The CDR3 is 15 residues long. From germline, CDR1 is SGDLS and CDR2 YYNGEE. V was clipped by 3 bases and J by 2 bases; unmatched bases: 4. The CDR3 sequence is CASSAGGLAYNEQFF. Here the CDR3 DNA reads TGTGCCAGCAGCGCCGGGGGACTAGCCTACAATGAGCAGTTCTTC.

V usage is TRBV5-8 and J usage is TRBJ2-3; 9 positions match TRBD2. After removal of 0 bases from V and 4 bases from J, the junction contained 18 bases not matched to a gene. The germline V gene encodes CDR1 SGHTS and CDR2 YDEGEE. The CDR3 covers 20 residues. CDR3 amino acids: CASSLVRQLAGEYRADTQYF. The CDR3 coding sequence is TGTGCCAGCAGCTTGGTTCGTCAGTTAGCGGGAGAGTATAGAGCAGATACGCAGTATTTT.

The rearrangement uses TRBV7-9 and TRBJ1-5; D gene unclear. Per the germline V gene, CDR1 is SEHNR and CDR2 is FQNEAQ (reference sequence). V was shortened by 1 base and J by 0 bases, with 10 bases between the two germline ends. The CDR3 totals 16 residues. The CDR3 spells CASSLGADYSNQPQHF. CDR3 DNA: TGTGCCAGCAGCTTAGGGGCAGATTATAGCAATCAGCCCCAGCATTTT.